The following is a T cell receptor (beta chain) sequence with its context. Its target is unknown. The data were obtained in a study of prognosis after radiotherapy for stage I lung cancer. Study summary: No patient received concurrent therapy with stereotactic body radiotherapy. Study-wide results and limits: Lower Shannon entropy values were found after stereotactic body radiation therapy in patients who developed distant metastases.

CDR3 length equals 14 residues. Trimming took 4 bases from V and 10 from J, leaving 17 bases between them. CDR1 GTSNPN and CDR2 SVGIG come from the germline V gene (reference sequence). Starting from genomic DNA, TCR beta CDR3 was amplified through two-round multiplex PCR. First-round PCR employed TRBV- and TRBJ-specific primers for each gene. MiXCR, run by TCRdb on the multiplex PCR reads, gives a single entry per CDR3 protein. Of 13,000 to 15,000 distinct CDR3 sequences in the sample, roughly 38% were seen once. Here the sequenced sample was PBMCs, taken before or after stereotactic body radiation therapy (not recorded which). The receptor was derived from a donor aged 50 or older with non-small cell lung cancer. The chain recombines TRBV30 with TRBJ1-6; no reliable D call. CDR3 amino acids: CAWKRGVLGSPLHF. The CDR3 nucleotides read TGTGCCTGGAAACGTGGGGTTCTGGGGTCACCCCTCCACTTT. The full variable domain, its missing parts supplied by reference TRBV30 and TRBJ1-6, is SQTIHQWPATLVQPVGSPLSLECTVEGTSNPNLYWYRQAAGRGLQLLFYSVGIGQISSEVPQNLSASRPQDRQFILSSKKLLLSDSGFYLCAWKRGVLGSPLHFGNGTRLTVT.